Presented here are 20 T cell receptor beta chains from one specimen sequenced in a study of cytomegalovirus exposure and HLA in healthy donors. TCRdb's copy holds only in-frame clones and misses some; the assay was immunoSEQ multiplex PCR. The table lists about 130,000 clones, approximately 94% of them singletons, with around 1.7% in the top ten. Sequencing was carried out using PBMCs. These receptors originate from a man aged 18 to 29 in good health and CMV-seronegative.

J is TRBJ2-1 and V is TRBV7-2, with D perhaps matching TRBD1 (6 bases). V shed 6 bases and J shed 6 bases, with 24 bases lying between them. In germline, CDR1 is SGHTA, CDR2 FQGNSA. The CDR3 extends over 17 amino acids. CDR3 loop: CASSYRDKIWVRNEQFF. CDR3 sequence (DNA): TGTGCCAGCAGTTACCGGGACAAAATTTGGGTACGCAATGAGCAGTTCTTC.

V usage is TRBV30 and J usage is TRBJ1-1, with 7 bases fitting TRBD1. Trimming at V came to 4 bases and at J to 1 base, leaving 18 bases not matched to a gene. CDR3 length: 18 amino acids. Germline assignment: CDR1 GTSNPN and CDR2 SVGIG (reference sequence). The CDR3 nucleotides are TGTGCCTGGATTCGTTATTTAGGGGGCGGGCCGTGGAACACTGAAGCTTTCTTT. Its protein is CAWIRYLGGGPWNTEAFF.

The CDR3 here is CASRGTSGRRVSGEQYF. DNA for the CDR3: TGCGCCAGCAGAGGGACTAGCGGGAGAAGGGTTTCCGGCGAGCAGTACTTC. V and J are TRBV5-1 and TRBJ2-7, with 14 bases aligning to TRBD2. CDR1 is SGHRS, CDR2 YFSETQ, per germline. This CDR3 has 17 amino acids. V lost 5 bases and J lost 6; bases outside the gene matches: 13. Variable domain in full (rest from reference TRBV5-1 and TRBJ2-7): KAGVTQTPRYLIKTRGQQVTLSCSPISGHRSVSWYQQTPGQGLQFLFEYFSETQRNKGNFPGRFSGRQFSNSRSEMNVSTLELGDSALYLCASRGTSGRRVSGEQYFGPGTRLTVT.

The rearrangement links TRBV5-1 to TRBJ1-1, with D maybe TRBD1 (6 bases). CDR3 length: 12 amino acids. Germline CDR1 and CDR2: SGHRS and YFSETQ. Trimming removed 2 bases from V and 9 bases from J, with 11 bases in between. The CDR3 spells CASSFTGSKAFF. As DNA, the CDR3 is TGCGCCAGCAGCTTTACAGGGAGTAAAGCTTTCTTT.

The chain combines TRBV29-1 with TRBJ2-5; 9 bases agree with TRBD1. V dropped 8 bases and J dropped 4; count of bases not matched to a gene: 8. The CDR3 consists of 13 residues. Germline V gene data show CDR1 as SQVTM and CDR2 as ANQGSEA. The CDR3 loop reads CSLDTGGGETQYF. Here the CDR3 DNA reads TGCAGCTTAGACACAGGGGGCGGAGAGACCCAGTACTTC. Full variable domain (missing parts from reference TRBV29-1 and TRBJ2-5): SAVISQKPSRDICQRGTSLTIQCQVDSQVTMMFWYRQQPGQSLTLIATANQGSEATYESGFVIDKFPISRPNLTFSTLTVSNMSPEDSSIYLCSLDTGGGETQYFGPGTRLLVL.

This clone showed up just once. This chain connects TRBV25-1 to TRBJ1-6; 8 bases are shared with TRBD1. Unmatched junction bases numbered 8, after V lost 7 bases and J lost 12 bases. The CDR3 has 13 amino acids. Germline CDR1 MGHDK, CDR2 SYGVNS. CDR3 sequence (DNA): TGTGCCAGCAAAGGACAGGGAGAAAGACCCCTCCACTTT. Protein: CASKGQGERPLHF.

The J gene is TRBJ2-7, the V gene TRBV28; 13 bases align to TRBD2. CDR1 MDHEN and CDR2 SYDVKM come from the germline V gene. The CDR3 extends over 17 amino acids. V trimming: 6 bases; J trimming: 2 bases; junction bases outside the gene matches: 10. The CDR3 coding sequence is TGTGCCAGCAGCTCGGGACTAGCGGGGAGGGGGGCCTACGAGCAGTACTTC. Its translation is CASSSGLAGRGAYEQYF.

This sequence joins TRBV9 and TRBJ2-1; D is unclear. Trimming left V 2 bases short and J 7 bases short, with 4 bases between. CDR3 length: 11 residues. CDR1 is SGDLS and CDR2 is YYNGEE in the germline V gene. CDR3 protein: CASSVQNEQFF. The CDR3 DNA reads as TGTGCCAGCAGCGTCCAGAATGAGCAGTTCTTC.

This sequence joins TRBV4-3 and TRBJ1-1; a possible D gene is TRBD1 (6 bases). The CDR3 has 15 residues. Trimming pared 0 bases from V and 3 bases from J, leaving 11 bases between. Looked up from germline, CDR1 is LGHNA and CDR2 is YSLEER. CDR3 DNA: TGCGCCAGCAGCCAAGATCCAGGACAGTACACTGAAGCTTTCTTT. Encoded protein: CASSQDPGQYTEAFF.

This chain connects TRBV2 to TRBJ2-6; TRBD1 is a possible D gene (5 bases). CDR1 is SNHLY and CDR2 is FYNNEI in the germline V gene. The CDR3 length is 13 residues. V lost 3 bases to trimming and J lost 12 bases, with 12 bases between them. CDR3 sequence: CASSDQGGSVLTF. The CDR3 DNA follows: TGTGCCAGCAGTGATCAGGGCGGCAGCGTCCTGACTTTC.

The chain recombines TRBV23-1 with TRBJ1-2; the match to TRBD1 covers 7 bases. TRBV23-1 is reported as an ORF; its role is uncertain. The CDR3 extends over 14 amino acids. V shed 3 bases and J 4 bases; nucleotides not matched to a gene: 5. CDR3 nucleotides: TGCGCCAGCAGTCACTCCCGGGACAGCTATGGCTACACCTTC. Protein product: CASSHSRDSYGYTF.

The gene calls are TRBV7-2 and TRBJ2-5; D is undetermined. Germline V CDR1 and CDR2: SGHTA, FQGNSA. This CDR3 region has 14 residues. Trimming took off 2 bases at V and 0 bases at J, with 7 bases between the two ends. This chain's CDR3 is CASSLSPDQETQYF. CDR3 DNA: TGTGCCAGCAGCTTATCCCCAGACCAAGAGACCCAGTACTTC.

The chain has TRBV11-3 and TRBJ2-7, with 8 bases aligning to TRBD1. Germline V gene data show CDR1 as SGHNT and CDR2 as YENEEA. The CDR3 consists of 15 residues. The junction had 10 bases not matched to a gene; V was cut back by 5 bases and J by 4 bases. In DNA form, the CDR3 reads TGTGCCAGCAGCCTCGGACAGGGAGGAAGGTACGAGCAGTACTTC. This translates into CASSLGQGGRYEQYF.

This chain links TRBV7-9 with TRBJ2-7; 8 nucleotides align to TRBD2. The ends lost 5 bases at V and 6 bases at J; junction bases unmatched: 18. The CDR3 covers 17 residues. Germline loops: CDR1 SEHNR, CDR2 FQNEAQ (reference sequence). CDR3 protein: CASSQWLPGLGRSEQYF. In nucleotides, the CDR3 is TGTGCCAGCAGCCAATGGCTCCCGGGACTAGGTCGCAGCGAGCAGTACTTC.

The V call is TRBV9, the J call TRBJ2-5, with 8 bases fitting TRBD2. The CDR3 is 16 amino acids. Germline CDR1 and CDR2: SGDLS and YYNGEE. Losses at the gene ends were 0 bases for V and 4 bases for J; bases not matched to a gene: 8. The CDR3 DNA sequence: TGTGCCAGCAGCGTAGGACCCGGTCTAGCGGGAGAGACCCAGTACTTC. As protein: CASSVGPGLAGETQYF.

The rearrangement links TRBV19 to TRBJ1-1; TRBD1 might be the D (6 bases). Trimming pared 6 bases from V and 1 base from J, leaving 21 bases between. The CDR3 totals 17 residues. Germline CDR1 is LNHDA and CDR2 is SQIVND (reference sequence). In nucleotides, the CDR3 is TGTGCCAGTAGCCCTGGACAGCCCTACGGACGGAACACTGAAGCTTTCTTT. Amino acids: CASSPGQPYGRNTEAFF. The full variable domain, with the rest looked up from reference TRBV19 and TRBJ1-1, is DGGITQSPKYLFRKEGQNVTLSCEQNLNHDAMYWYRQDPGQGLRLIYYSQIVNDFQKGDIAEGYSVSREKKESFPLTVTSAQKNPTAFYLCASSPGQPYGRNTEAFFGQGTRLTVV.

This clone is a singleton in its sample. The chain carries TRBV19 and TRBJ2-7, with TRBD1 identical over 8 bases. Germline lookup yields CDR1 LNHDA and CDR2 SQIVND (reference sequence). CDR3 length: 14 residues. V lost 5 bases, J lost 2 bases, and 5 bases stayed unmatched. The CDR3 DNA sequence: TGTGCCAGTAGTCCCGGACAGGGACCCTACGAGCAGTACTTC. This encodes CASSPGQGPYEQYF.

The J gene is TRBJ2-4, the V gene TRBV28, with a tentative D call TRBD1 (5 bases). Germline-derived CDR1 and CDR2 are MDHEN and SYDVKM. CDR3 length equals 16 residues. Deletions cut 3 bases from V and 7 bases from J, with 19 bases between. The CDR3 DNA sequence: TGTGCCAGCAGTTTTTTCCAGGCTGGGGCGCGGAACATTCAGTACTTC. Translating gives CASSFFQAGARNIQYF. Drawing the rest from reference TRBV28 and TRBJ2-4, the complete variable domain is DVKVTQSSRYLVKRTGEKVFLECVQDMDHENMFWYRQDPGLGLRLIYFSYDVKMKEKGDIPEGYSVSREKKERFSLILESASTNQTSMYLCASSFFQAGARNIQYFGAGTRLSVL.

J is TRBJ2-7 and V is TRBV11-2, with D possibly matching TRBD1 (5 bases). This CDR3 contains 14 residues. The germline V and J ends were trimmed by 0 bases and 3 bases, with 9 bases remaining between them. CDR1 and CDR2 from the germline V gene are SGHAT and FQNNGV. The CDR3 DNA reads as TGTGCCAGCAGCTTAGATCGACAGTACTACGAGCAGTACTTC. Its translation: CASSLDRQYYEQYF.

This clone showed up just once. The chain combines TRBV15 with TRBJ1-5; 7 positions agree with TRBD1. This CDR3 is built from 15 residues. Germline CDR1 reads LNHNV; CDR2 reads YYDKDF (reference sequence). The V segment lost 4 bases and the J segment 0 bases; nucleotides outside the gene matches: 3. CDR3 protein: CATSNTGDSNQPQHF. Written as DNA, the CDR3 is TGTGCCACCAGCAATACAGGGGATAGCAATCAGCCCCAGCATTTT. The entire variable domain, with the rest obtained from reference TRBV15 and TRBJ1-5, is as follows: DAMVIQNPRYQVTQFGKPVTLSCSQTLNHNVMYWYQQKSSQAPKLLFHYYDKDFNNEADTPDNFQSRRPNTSFCFLDIRSPGLGDTAMYLCATSNTGDSNQPQHFGDGTRLSIL.